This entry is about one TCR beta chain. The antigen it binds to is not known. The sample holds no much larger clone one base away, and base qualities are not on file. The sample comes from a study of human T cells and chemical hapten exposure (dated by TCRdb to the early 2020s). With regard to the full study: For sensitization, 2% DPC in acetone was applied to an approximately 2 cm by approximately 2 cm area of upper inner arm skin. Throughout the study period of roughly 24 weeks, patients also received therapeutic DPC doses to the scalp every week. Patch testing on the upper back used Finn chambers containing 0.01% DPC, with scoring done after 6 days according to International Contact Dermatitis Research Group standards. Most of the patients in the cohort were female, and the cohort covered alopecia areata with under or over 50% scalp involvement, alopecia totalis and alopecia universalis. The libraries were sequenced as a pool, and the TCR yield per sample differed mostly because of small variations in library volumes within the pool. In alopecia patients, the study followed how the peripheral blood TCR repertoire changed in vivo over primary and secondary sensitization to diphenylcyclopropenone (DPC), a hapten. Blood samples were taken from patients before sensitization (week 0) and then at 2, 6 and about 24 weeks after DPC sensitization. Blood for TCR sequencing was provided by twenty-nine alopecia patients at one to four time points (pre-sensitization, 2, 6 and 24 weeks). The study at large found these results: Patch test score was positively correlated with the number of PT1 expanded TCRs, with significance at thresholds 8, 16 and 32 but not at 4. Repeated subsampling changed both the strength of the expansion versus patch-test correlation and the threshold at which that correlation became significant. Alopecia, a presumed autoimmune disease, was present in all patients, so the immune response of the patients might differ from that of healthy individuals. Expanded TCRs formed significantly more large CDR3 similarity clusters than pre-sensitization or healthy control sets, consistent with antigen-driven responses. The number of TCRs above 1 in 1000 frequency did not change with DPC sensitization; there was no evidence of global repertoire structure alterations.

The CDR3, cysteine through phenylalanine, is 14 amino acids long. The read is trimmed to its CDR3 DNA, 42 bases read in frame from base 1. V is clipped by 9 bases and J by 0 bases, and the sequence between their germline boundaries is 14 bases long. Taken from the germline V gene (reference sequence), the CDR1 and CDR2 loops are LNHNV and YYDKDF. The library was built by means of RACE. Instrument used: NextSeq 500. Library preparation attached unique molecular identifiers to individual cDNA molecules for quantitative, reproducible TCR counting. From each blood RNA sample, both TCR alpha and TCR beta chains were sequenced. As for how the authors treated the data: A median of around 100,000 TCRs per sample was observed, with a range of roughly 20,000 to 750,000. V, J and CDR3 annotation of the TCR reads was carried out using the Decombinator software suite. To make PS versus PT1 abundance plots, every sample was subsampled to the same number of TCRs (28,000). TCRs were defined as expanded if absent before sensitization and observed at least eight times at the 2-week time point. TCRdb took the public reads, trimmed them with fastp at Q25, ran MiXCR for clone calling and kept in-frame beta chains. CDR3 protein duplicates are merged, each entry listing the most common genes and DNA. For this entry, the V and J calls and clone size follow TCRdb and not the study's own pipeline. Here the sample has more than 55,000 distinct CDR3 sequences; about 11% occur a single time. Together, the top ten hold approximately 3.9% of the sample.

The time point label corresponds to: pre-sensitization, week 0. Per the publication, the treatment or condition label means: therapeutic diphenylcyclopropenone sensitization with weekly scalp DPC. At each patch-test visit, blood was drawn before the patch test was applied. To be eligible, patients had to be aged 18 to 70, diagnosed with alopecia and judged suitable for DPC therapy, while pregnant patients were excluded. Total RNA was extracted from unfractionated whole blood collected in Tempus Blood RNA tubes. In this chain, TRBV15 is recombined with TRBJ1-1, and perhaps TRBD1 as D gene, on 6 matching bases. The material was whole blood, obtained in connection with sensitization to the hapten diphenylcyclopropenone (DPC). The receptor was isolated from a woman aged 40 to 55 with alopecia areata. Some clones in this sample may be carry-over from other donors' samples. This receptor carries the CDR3 CATAYRELNTEAFF. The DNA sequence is TGTGCCACGGCCTACAGGGAACTGAACACTGAAGCTTTCTTT.